One TCR beta chain is described in this entry. Its target is not known. This sample stems from a study of shared clonotypes between healthy human individuals. The overall study: With ages of 18 to 49, the donors were a couple of women and three men.

Donors were healthy HIV-negative adults without recent acute infections or vaccinations. Donors comprised only Caucasian adults living in Nashville, Tennessee. The repertoire was sequenced with immunoSEQ multiplex PCR; TCRdb's copy has only in-frame clones and lacks some. The table records more than 400,000 clones, more than 75% of them present only once. Whole-study findings and limits: There were few donors, and this limited the genetic and exposure-history diversity represented.

V was trimmed by 3 bases and J by 0 bases, leaving 9 bases between them. Germline CDR1 is LNHDA and CDR2 is SQIVND (reference sequence). The CDR3 is 15 amino acids. The sample consisted of PBMCs. This TCR was sampled from a woman between 35 and 50 years old in good health. Some clones in this sample may be carry-over from other donors' samples. The rearrangement uses TRBV19 and TRBJ2-1, with a possible D match to TRBD2 (6 bases). The CDR3 sequence: CASSIGGFSYNEQFF. In nucleotides, the CDR3 is TGTGCCAGTAGTATCGGGGGATTCTCCTACAATGAGCAGTTCTTC.